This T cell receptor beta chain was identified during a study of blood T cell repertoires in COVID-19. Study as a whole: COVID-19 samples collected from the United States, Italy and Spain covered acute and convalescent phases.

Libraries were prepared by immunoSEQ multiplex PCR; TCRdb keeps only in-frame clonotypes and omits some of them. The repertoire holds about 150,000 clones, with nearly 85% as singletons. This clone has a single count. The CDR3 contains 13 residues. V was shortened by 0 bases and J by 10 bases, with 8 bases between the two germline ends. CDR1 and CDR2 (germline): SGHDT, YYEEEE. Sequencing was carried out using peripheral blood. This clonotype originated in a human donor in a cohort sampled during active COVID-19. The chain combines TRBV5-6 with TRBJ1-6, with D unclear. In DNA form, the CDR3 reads TGTGCCAGCAGCTTGGATGGGAGCTCACCCCTCCACTTT. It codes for CASSLDGSSPLHF. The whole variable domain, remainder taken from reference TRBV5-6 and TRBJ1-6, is DAGVTQSPTHLIKTRGQQVTLRCSPKSGHDTVSWYQQALGQGPQFIFQYYEEEERQRGNFPDRFSGHQFPNYSSELNVNALLLGDSALYLCASSLDGSSPLHFGNGTRLTVT.